A selection of T cell receptor beta chains follows, all from one sample in a study of identical twins. TCRdb used MiXCR to reprocess the 5' RACE reads, holding one entry per CDR3 protein. Here the sample spans 1.5 million to 2 million distinct CDR3 sequences, about 30% being singletons. The sample taken for sequencing was cord blood. Source of these receptors: a newborn girl in good health. Both conserved end residues are part of each CDR3. D genes are given only for firm matches.

V	D	J	CDR3
TRBV7-8	TRBD1	TRBJ2-7	CASRGTGVEQYF
TRBV20-1	NA	NA	CSASTSPPEQYF
TRBV24-1	NA	TRBJ2-1	CATSAPALRYNEQFF
TRBV7-8	NA	TRBJ1-1	CASSLATFRATEAFF
TRBV27	TRBD2	TRBJ2-3	CASRQLAGLTDTQYF
TRBV27	TRBD1	TRBJ1-6	CASRRSQGAPYNSPLHF
TRBV12-3/TRBV12-4	NA	TRBJ2-4	CASSVGSPLAKNIQYF
TRBV28	NA	TRBJ2-7	CASTSPGESSYEQYF
TRBV29-1	NA	TRBJ2-5	CSARWARRRDIETQYF
TRBV4-3	TRBD2	TRBJ2-1	CASSQGTSGSWSEQFF
TRBV12-3/TRBV12-4	NA	TRBJ2-3	CASSLKRDTQYF
TRBV29-1	NA	TRBJ2-3	CSVEIIQGDTRYF
TRBV5-1	TRBD1	TRBJ2-7	CASSSPDRVDYEQYF
TRBV5-1	TRBD1	TRBJ1-5	CASSENPGQGAGHSNQPQHF
TRBV12-3/TRBV12-4	TRBD1	TRBJ1-1	CASRGRDRGTAFF
TRBV7-6	TRBD2	NA	CASSLDGGGAYEQYF
TRBV21-1	NA	NA	CASSRARLGTQYF
TRBV20-1	NA	TRBJ2-5	CSAPADFQETQYF
TRBV30	NA	TRBJ1-5	CAWTGGPYQPQHF
TRBV7-7	NA	TRBJ2-5	CASSLTSGRAQYF
TRBV9	NA	TRBJ2-1	CASSVVQGNLREQFF
TRBV2	TRBD2	TRBJ2-1	CASPASGNLGFNNEQFF
TRBV20-1	TRBD2	TRBJ2-3	CSAQSGRTSGRAVSDTQYF
TRBV7-9	TRBD1	TRBJ2-7	CASSPGQGREQYF
TRBV20-1	TRBD2	TRBJ2-4	CSAPGLAGEKNIQYF
TRBV19	TRBD1	TRBJ1-1	CASSVRGQGTTEAFF
TRBV4-1	TRBD2	TRBJ2-5	CASSQDPRLAYETQYF